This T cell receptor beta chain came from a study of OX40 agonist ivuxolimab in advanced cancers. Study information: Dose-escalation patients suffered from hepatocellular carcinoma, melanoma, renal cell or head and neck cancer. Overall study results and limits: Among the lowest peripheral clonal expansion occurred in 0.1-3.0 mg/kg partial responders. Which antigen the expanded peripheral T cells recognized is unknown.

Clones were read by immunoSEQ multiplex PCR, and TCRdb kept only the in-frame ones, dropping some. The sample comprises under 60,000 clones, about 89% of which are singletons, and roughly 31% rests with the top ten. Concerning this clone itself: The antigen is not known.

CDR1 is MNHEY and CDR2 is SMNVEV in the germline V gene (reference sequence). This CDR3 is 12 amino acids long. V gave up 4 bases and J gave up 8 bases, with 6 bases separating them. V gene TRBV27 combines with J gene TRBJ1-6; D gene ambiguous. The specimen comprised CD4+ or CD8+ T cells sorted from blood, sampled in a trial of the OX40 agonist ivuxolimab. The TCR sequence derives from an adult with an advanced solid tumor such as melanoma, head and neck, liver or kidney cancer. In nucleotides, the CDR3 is TGTGCCAGCAGTTCGGGGTATTCACCCCTCCACTTT. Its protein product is CASSSGYSPLHF.